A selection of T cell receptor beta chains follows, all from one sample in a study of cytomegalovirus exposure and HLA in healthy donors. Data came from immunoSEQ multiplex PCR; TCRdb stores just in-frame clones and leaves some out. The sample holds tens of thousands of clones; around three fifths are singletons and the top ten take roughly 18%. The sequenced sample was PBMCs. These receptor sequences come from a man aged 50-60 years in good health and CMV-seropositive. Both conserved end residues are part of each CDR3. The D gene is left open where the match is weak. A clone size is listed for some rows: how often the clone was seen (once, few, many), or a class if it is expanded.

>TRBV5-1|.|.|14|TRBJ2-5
TGCGCCAGCAGCTTGCCTCACAGGCCCGAGACCCAGTACTTC
CASSLPHRPETQYF
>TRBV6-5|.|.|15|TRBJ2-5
TGTGCCAGCAGTTACGAGTGGGGCTTACAAGAGACCCAGTACTTC
CASSYEWGLQETQYF
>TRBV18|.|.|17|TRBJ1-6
TGTGCCAGCTCACCATATACGCAGACAGGCCCGGGAGGACCCCTCCACTTT
CASSPYTQTGPGGPLHF
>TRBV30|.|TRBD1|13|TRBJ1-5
TGTGCCTGCTCGACAGGGACCAATCAGCCCCAGCATTTT
CACSTGTNQPQHF
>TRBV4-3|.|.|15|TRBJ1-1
TGCGCCAGCAGCCAAGATCGGCCAGGGCGCACTGAAGCTTTCTTT
CASSQDRPGRTEAFF
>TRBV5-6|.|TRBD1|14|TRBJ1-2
TGTGCCAGCAGCCCCGTCAGGGGGGCGAATGGCTACACCTTC
CASSPVRGANGYTF
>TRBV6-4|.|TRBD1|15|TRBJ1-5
TGTGCCAGCAGTGAGATAGACAGGGGCAATCAGCCCCAGCATTTT
CASSEIDRGNQPQHF
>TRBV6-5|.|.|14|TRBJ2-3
TGTGCCAGCAGTTACTCGGCGGGTTCAGATACGCAGTATTTT
CASSYSAGSDTQYF
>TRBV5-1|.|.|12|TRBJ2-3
TGCGCCAGCAGCATACTAGACGATACGCAGTATTTT
CASSILDDTQYF
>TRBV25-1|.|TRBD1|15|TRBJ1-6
TGTGCCAGCAGTCCGGGACAGGGCTATAATTCACCTCTCCACTTT
CASSPGQGYNSPLHF
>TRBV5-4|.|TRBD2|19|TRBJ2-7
TGCGCCAGCAGCTTTGGAATTTGGGGAACTAGCGGGGTAAGCTACGAGCAGTACTTC
CASSFGIWGTSGVSYEQYF
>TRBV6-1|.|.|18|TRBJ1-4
TGTGCCAGCAGTGACTGTCCAAGTCTCCTAGTCGACAATGAAAAACTGTTTTTT
CASSDCPSLLVDNEKLFF
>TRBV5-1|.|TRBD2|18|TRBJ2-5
TGCGCCAGCAGCCGCGGGGTAGCGGGGGAAACAATCCAAGAGACCCAGTACTTC
CASSRGVAGETIQETQYF
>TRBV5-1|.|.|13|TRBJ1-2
TGCGCCAGCAGCAATACAGTGGCTTTTGGCTACACCTTC
CASSNTVAFGYTF
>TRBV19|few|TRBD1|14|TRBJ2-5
TGTGCCAGTAGAACCAAGGACAGGGCGGGGACCCAGTACTTC
CASRTKDRAGTQYF